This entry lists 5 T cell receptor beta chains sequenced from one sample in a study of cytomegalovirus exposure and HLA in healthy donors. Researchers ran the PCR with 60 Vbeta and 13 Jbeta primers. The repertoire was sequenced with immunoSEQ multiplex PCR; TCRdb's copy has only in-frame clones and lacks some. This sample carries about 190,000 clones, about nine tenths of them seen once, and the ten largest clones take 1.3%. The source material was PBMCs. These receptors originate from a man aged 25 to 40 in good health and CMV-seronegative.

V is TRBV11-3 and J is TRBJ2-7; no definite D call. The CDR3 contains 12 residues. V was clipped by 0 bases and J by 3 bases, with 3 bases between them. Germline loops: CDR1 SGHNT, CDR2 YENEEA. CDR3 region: CASSLDNYEQYF. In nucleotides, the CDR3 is TGTGCCAGCAGCTTAGATAACTACGAGCAGTACTTC.

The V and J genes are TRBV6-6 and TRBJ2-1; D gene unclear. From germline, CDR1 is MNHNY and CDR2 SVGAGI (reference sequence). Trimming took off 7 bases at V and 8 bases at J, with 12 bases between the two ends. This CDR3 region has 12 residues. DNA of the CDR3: TGTGCCAGCACTGATACACGGGATGAGCAGTTCTTC. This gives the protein CASTDTRDEQFF.

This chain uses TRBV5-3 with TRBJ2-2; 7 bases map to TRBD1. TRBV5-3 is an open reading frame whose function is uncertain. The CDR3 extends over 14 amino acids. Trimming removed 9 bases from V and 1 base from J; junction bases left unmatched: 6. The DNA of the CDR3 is TGTGCCAAACATACAGGGGAGAACACCGGGGAGCTGTTTTTT. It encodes CAKHTGENTGELFF.

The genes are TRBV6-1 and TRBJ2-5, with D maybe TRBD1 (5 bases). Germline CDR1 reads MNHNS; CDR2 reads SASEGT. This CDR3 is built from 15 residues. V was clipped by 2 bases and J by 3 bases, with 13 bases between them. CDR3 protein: CASSEQGREEETQYF. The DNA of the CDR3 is TGTGCCAGCAGTGAACAGGGCAGGGAAGAAGAGACCCAGTACTTC.

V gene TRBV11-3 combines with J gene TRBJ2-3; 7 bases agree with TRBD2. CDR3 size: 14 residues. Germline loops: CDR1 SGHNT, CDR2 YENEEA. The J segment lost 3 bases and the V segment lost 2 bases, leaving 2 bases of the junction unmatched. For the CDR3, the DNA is TGTGCCAGCAGCTTAAGGGAGGGAACAGATACGCAGTATTTT. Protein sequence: CASSLREGTDTQYF.